This T cell receptor beta chain is from a study of blood T cell repertoires in COVID-19. Background on the study: Samples of COVID-19 (acute and convalescent) were obtained from the United States, Italy and Spain.

This clone has a single count. Only in-frame clones appear in the TCRdb table, and some are missing; sequencing was by immunoSEQ multiplex PCR. The table shows 200,000 to 250,000 clones, with 80% to 90% occurring only once. This CDR3 region has 13 residues. With 3 bases removed from V and 7 bases from J, the gap between germline ends came to 15 bases. Germline V gives CDR1 DFQATT, CDR2 SNEGSKA (reference sequence). This clonotype was obtained from a man over 45 with acute or convalescent COVID-19. The chain employs TRBV20-1 and TRBJ1-2; the D gene is possibly TRBD1 (5 bases). What was sequenced was peripheral blood. DNA for the CDR3: TGCAGTGCTAGTGGGCAGGGCTTTGTTGGCTACACCTTC. Protein: CSASGQGFVGYTF.